The 11 T cell receptor beta chains given below trace back to one sample, sequenced in a study of T cell responses to AZD1222 COVID-19 vaccine. Clones were read by immunoSEQ multiplex PCR, and TCRdb kept only the in-frame ones, dropping some. The sample carries about 77,000 clones, roughly nine tenths recorded once. The specimen was peripheral blood, collected 28 days after the second AZD1222 dose. The source is an adult who received the AZD1222 COVID-19 vaccine.

The rearrangement uses TRBV28 and TRBJ1-4; D uncertain. The CDR3 runs to 14 residues. Germline CDR1 MDHEN, CDR2 SYDVKM. Trimming took 6 bases from V and 8 from J, leaving 16 bases between them. CDR3 residues: CASRVSSGWEKLFF. The DNA of the CDR3 is TGTGCCAGCAGGGTATCTTCGGGTTGGGAAAAACTGTTTTTT.

The chain employs TRBV24-1 and TRBJ2-1; D gene ambiguous. CDR1 KGHDR and CDR2 SFDVKD come from the germline V gene. V was clipped by 5 bases and J by 0 bases, with 10 bases between them. This CDR3 region has 15 residues. The CDR3 loop is CATSAPVGSYNEQFF. Written as DNA, the CDR3 is TGTGCCACCAGTGCGCCCGTCGGCTCCTACAATGAGCAGTTCTTC.

This chain uses TRBV5-1 with TRBJ1-5, with D unclear. The germline V and J ends were trimmed by 0 bases and 0 bases, with 4 bases remaining between them. This CDR3 has 14 residues. Germline V gene sequence: CDR1 SGHRS, CDR2 YFSETQ. The CDR3 bases are TGCGCCAGCAGCTTGGGACCTAGCAATCAGCCCCAGCATTTT. It translates to CASSLGPSNQPQHF. The whole variable domain, remainder taken from reference TRBV5-1 and TRBJ1-5, is KAGVTQTPRYLIKTRGQQVTLSCSPISGHRSVSWYQQTPGQGLQFLFEYFSETQRNKGNFPGRFSGRQFSNSRSEMNVSTLELGDSALYLCASSLGPSNQPQHFGDGTRLSIL.

The rearrangement uses TRBV10-3 and TRBJ2-1, with D perhaps TRBD1 (6 bases). Germline CDR1 and CDR2: ENHRY and SYGVKD. Trimming shortened V by 7 bases and J by 0 bases, and 16 bases separated the two germline ends. The CDR3 is 16 residues long. The CDR3 reads CAINGGQLSSYNEQFF. For the CDR3, the DNA is TGTGCCATCAACGGAGGACAGTTAAGCTCCTACAATGAGCAGTTCTTC.

The V call is TRBV2, the J call TRBJ2-7; 8 bases are a match to TRBD1. CDR1 and CDR2 (germline): SNHLY, FYNNEI. This CDR3 is built from 16 residues. V shed 4 bases, J shed 4 bases, and the junction held 12 bases outside the gene matches. The CDR3 region is CASSGPTDRDLYEQYF. The CDR3 DNA sequence: TGTGCCAGCAGTGGCCCTACGGACAGGGATCTATACGAGCAGTACTTC. Full variable domain (missing parts from reference TRBV2 and TRBJ2-7): EPEVTQTPSHQVTQMGQEVILRCVPISNHLYFYWYRQILGQKVEFLVSFYNNEISEKSEIFDDQFSVERPDGSNFTLKIRSTKLEDSAMYFCASSGPTDRDLYEQYFGPGTRLTVT.

Comments on this clone: This sample also contains other DNA sequences that code for the same CDR3. CDR3 residues: CASSLGTANTEAFF. The CDR3, as DNA: TGCGCCAGCAGCCTAGGGACGGCGAACACTGAAGCTTTCTTT. V and J are TRBV5-1 and TRBJ1-1; possibly TRBD1 for D (5 bases). The CDR3 runs 14 residues. V shed 4 bases and J shed 1 base, with 11 bases lying between them. Germline CDR1 is SGHRS and CDR2 is YFSETQ.

CDR3 in amino acids: CATSRGPNTGELFF. The CDR3 DNA is TGTGCCACCTCCCGGGGGCCCAACACCGGGGAGCTGTTTTTT. This rearrangement joins TRBV6-5 to TRBJ2-2; tentatively, D is TRBD1 or TRBD2 (6 bases each). Between the trimmed V and J ends, which lost 10 bases and 2 bases, there was a span of 14 bases. This CDR3 spans 14 amino acids. Germline values: CDR1 MNHEY, CDR2 SVGAGI.

This sequence joins TRBV27 and TRBJ1-3; the D is unclear. The CDR3 length is 15 residues. Germline V gene data show CDR1 as MNHEY and CDR2 as SMNVEV (reference sequence). The V end lost 0 bases, the J end lost 0 bases, and 6 bases lay between the germline ends. The CDR3 sequence: CASSLSGISGNTIYF. CDR3 nucleotide sequence: TGTGCCAGCAGTTTATCGGGGATCTCTGGAAACACCATATATTTT.

The genes are TRBV12-3 or TRBV12-4 and TRBJ1-1; D remains unclear. The CDR3 runs to 12 residues. Trimming removed 3 bases at V and 1 base at J, with 3 bases between. For the CDR3, the DNA is TGTGCCAGCAGTTTCGAGAACACTGAAGCTTTCTTT. Protein product: CASSFENTEAFF.

This chain joins TRBV15 and TRBJ1-1; TRBD1 might be the D (5 bases). The CDR3 runs 14 residues. Trimming removed 5 bases from V and 2 bases from J, with 12 bases in between. CDR1 is LNHNV and CDR2 is YYDKDF in the germline V gene (reference sequence). This chain's CDR3 is CATSWETANTEAFF. CDR3 nucleotides: TGTGCCACCAGCTGGGAGACAGCCAACACTGAAGCTTTCTTT.

V usage is TRBV13 and J usage is TRBJ2-4; possible D gene TRBD2, 6 bases. Looked up from germline, CDR1 is PRHDT and CDR2 is FYEKMQ (reference sequence). Trimming left V 5 bases short and J 4 bases short, with 21 bases between. This CDR3 contains 17 residues. This CDR3 is CASSPRWTGETKNIQYF. CDR3 in DNA: TGTGCCAGCAGCCCTAGATGGACGGGAGAGACAAAAAACATTCAGTACTTC.